One and the same sample provided the 7 T cell receptor beta chains below, sequenced in a study of blood T cell repertoires in COVID-19 (dated by TCRdb to about 2020). The library was built by means of the immunoSEQ multiplex PCR assay. TCRdb mirrors the immuneACCESS table, restricted to in-frame sequences. Some clones are absent from its copies; in checked studies, under half trace to an unresolved V gene, and the reason for the others is unknown. Here the sample has about 170,000 clones; over 75% occur a single time. The ten most abundant clones make up 7% of the sample. The source material was PBMCs or T cells enriched from blood (not recorded which). The receptors derive from a woman between 45 and 65 years old who had recovered from COVID-19.

This chain links TRBV11-3 with TRBJ1-6, with D perhaps TRBD1 (6 bases). V shed 3 bases and J shed 10 bases, with 10 bases lying between them. Germline CDR1 is SGHNT and CDR2 is YENEEA. The CDR3 extends over 13 amino acids. The CDR3: CASSLKGESPLHF. The CDR3 nucleotides read TGTGCCAGCAGCTTGAAGGGGGAGTCACCCCTCCACTTT.

This rearrangement joins TRBV28 to TRBJ1-6, with D unresolved. V lost 5 bases and J 0 bases, leaving 8 bases between the germline ends. CDR1 is MDHEN, CDR2 SYDVKM, per germline. This CDR3 is built from 15 residues. Here the CDR3 reads CASSPRSSYNSPLHF. As DNA, the CDR3 is TGTGCCAGCAGTCCGAGAAGCTCCTATAATTCACCCCTCCACTTT.

The chain is built from TRBV6-5 and TRBJ1-6, with 8 bases identical to TRBD1. The V segment lost 6 bases and the J segment 8 bases; nucleotides outside the gene matches: 3. This CDR3 comprises 13 residues. Germline V CDR1 and CDR2: MNHEY, SVGAGI. In DNA, the CDR3 is TGTGCCAGCAGCCCGACAGGGGATTCACCCCTCCACTTT. It translates to CASSPTGDSPLHF.

The rearrangement links TRBV9 to TRBJ2-5; 8 bases match TRBD1. J lost 5 bases, V lost 3 bases, and 6 bases had no gene match. The CDR3 covers 14 residues. Germline-derived CDR1 and CDR2 are SGDLS and YYNGEE. CDR3 in amino acids: CASSGDRGWETQYF. CDR3 in DNA: TGTGCCAGCAGCGGAGACAGGGGTTGGGAGACCCAGTACTTC.

There are a few counts of this clone. This chain joins TRBV5-5 and TRBJ1-5; perhaps TRBD1 as D (5 bases). The V gene's germline CDR1 is SGHKS and CDR2 YYEKEE (reference sequence). The germline V and J ends were trimmed by 0 bases and 5 bases, with 12 bases remaining between them. CDR3 size: 15 residues. The CDR3, as DNA: TGTGCCAGCAGCTTGGGTGGGGGGAGTGATCAGCCCCAGCATTTT. Its translation: CASSLGGGSDQPQHF.

The chain carries TRBV3-1 (or the pseudogene TRBV3-2) and TRBJ2-7; 7 bases agree with TRBD2. Germline CDR1 reads LGHDT; CDR2 reads YNNKEL (reference sequence). The CDR3 sequence is 16 residues long. Losses at the gene ends were 1 base for V and 2 bases for J; bases not matched to a gene: 8. The CDR3 reads CASSQASAAGAYEQYF. CDR3 DNA: TGTGCCAGCAGCCAAGCGAGCGCCGCGGGAGCCTACGAGCAGTACTTC.

V gene TRBV2 combines with J gene TRBJ1-5; tentatively, D is TRBD1 (6 bases). From germline, CDR1 is SNHLY and CDR2 FYNNEI. This CDR3 spans 15 amino acids. V shed 7 bases and J shed 0 bases, with 13 bases lying between them. The CDR3 reads CASKRTDLSNQPQHF. CDR3 in DNA: TGTGCCAGCAAACGGACAGACCTTAGCAATCAGCCCCAGCATTTT. The whole variable domain, filled in from reference TRBV2 and TRBJ1-5, reads EPEVTQTPSHQVTQMGQEVILRCVPISNHLYFYWYRQILGQKVEFLVSFYNNEISEKSEIFDDQFSVERPDGSNFTLKIRSTKLEDSAMYFCASKRTDLSNQPQHFGDGTRLSIL.